The source of this T cell receptor beta chain is a study of T cell changes during pregnancy in multiple sclerosis. The data were produced by immunoSEQ multiplex PCR, yet TCRdb's version contains in-frame clones alone and is incomplete. Altogether some 110,000 clones are present, around nine tenths being singletons, with the ten largest covering about 1.5%. The V gene's germline CDR1 is LNHNV and CDR2 YYDKDF (reference sequence). The CDR3 sequence is 15 residues long. The trim removed 4 bases at V and 6 bases at J, leaving 7 bases unmatched. The chain is built from TRBV15 and TRBJ1-5, with 9 bases that match TRBD1. This clonotype was obtained from a female donor with multiple sclerosis, enrolled in a pregnancy study. The sample in question was peripheral blood, obtained in the third trimester of pregnancy. DNA for the CDR3: TGTGCCACCAGCAAATACACAGGGGGCGGTCAGCCCCAGCATTTT. It yields the protein CATSKYTGGGQPQHF.